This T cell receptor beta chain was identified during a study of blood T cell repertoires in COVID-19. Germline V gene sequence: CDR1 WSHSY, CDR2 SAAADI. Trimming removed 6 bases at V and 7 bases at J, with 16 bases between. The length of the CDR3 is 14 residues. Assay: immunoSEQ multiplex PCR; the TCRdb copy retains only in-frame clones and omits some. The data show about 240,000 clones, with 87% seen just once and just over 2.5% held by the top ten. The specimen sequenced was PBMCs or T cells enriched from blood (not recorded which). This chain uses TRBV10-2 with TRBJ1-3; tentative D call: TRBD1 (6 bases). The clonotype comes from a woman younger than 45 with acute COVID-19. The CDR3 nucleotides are TGCGCCAGCAGCATGGACAGACCAACGAACACCATATATTTT. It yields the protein CASSMDRPTNTIYF.